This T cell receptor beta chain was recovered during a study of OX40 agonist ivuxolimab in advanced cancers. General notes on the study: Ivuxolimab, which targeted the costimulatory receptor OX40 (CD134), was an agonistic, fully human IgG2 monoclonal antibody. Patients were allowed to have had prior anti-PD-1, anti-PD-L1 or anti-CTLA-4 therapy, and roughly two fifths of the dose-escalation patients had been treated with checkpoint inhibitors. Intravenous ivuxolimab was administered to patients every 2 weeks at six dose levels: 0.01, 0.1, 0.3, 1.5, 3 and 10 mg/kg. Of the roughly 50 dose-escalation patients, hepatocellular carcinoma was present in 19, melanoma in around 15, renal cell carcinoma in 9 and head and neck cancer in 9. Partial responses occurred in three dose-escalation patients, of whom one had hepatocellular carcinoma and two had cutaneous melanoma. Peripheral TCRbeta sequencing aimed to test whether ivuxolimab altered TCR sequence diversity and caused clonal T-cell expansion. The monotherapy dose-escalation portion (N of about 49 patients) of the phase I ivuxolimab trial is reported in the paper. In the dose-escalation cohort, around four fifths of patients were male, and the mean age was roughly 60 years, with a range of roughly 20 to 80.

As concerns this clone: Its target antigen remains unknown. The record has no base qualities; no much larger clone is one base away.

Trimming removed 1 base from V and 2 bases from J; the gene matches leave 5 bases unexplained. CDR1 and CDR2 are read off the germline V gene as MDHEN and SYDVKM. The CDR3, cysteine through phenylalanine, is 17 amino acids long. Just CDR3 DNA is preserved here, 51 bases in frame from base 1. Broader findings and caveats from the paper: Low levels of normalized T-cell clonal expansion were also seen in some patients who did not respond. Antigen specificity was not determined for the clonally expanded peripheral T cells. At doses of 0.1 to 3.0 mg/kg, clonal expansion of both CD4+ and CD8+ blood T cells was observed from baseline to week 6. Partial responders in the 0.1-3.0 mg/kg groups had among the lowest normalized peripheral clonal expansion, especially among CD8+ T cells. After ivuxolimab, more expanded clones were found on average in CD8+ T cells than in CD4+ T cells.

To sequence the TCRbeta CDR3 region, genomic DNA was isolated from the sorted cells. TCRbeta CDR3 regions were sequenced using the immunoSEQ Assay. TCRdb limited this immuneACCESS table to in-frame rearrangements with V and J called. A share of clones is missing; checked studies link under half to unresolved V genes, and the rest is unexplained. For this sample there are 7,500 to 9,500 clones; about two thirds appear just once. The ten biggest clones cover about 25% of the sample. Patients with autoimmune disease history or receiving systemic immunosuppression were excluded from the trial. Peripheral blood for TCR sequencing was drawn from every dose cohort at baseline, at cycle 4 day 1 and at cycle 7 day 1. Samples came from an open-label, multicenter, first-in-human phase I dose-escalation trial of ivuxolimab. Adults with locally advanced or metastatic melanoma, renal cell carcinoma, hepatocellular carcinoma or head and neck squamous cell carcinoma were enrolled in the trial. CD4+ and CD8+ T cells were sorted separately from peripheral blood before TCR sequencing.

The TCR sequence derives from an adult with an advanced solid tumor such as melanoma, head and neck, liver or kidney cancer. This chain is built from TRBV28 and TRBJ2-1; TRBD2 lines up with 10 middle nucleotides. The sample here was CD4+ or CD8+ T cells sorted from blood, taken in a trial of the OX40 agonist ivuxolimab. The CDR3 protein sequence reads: CASSLFPSGGAYNEQFF. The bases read TGTGCCAGCAGTTTATTCCCTAGCGGGGGTGCCTACAATGAGCAGTTCTTC.